Following are 5 T cell receptor beta chains from one sample sequenced in a study of cytomegalovirus exposure and HLA in healthy donors. This PCR relied on a set of 60 Vbeta primers and 13 Jbeta primers. The data were produced by immunoSEQ multiplex PCR, yet TCRdb's version contains in-frame clones alone and is incomplete. The sample consists of fewer than 70,000 clones, around 73% of them appearing once. Material: PBMCs. These TCRs come from a man over 45 in good health and CMV-seronegative.

The V and J genes are TRBV9 and TRBJ2-5; 9 bases align to TRBD2. Trimming cost V 0 bases and J 1 base; bases outside gene matches: 7. Per the germline V gene, CDR1 is SGDLS and CDR2 is YYNGEE. There are 17 residues in the CDR3. The CDR3 DNA reads as TGTGCCAGCAGCGTAGACGGCGGGGGGGCCGTCCAAGAGACCCAGTACTTC. The encoded protein is CASSVDGGGAVQETQYF.

To note about this clone: Different DNA sequences within this sample yield the same CDR3. The rearrangement joins TRBV10-3 to TRBJ2-3; 11 bases fit TRBD2. This CDR3 contains 17 residues. With V trimmed by 10 bases and J by 8 bases, 20 bases remained unmatched. Germline V gives CDR1 ENHRY, CDR2 SYGVKD. CDR3 DNA sequence: TGTGCCACGACGGGTACTAGCGGGGGCCCAAGCCCGAGTACGCAGTATTTT. It yields the protein CATTGTSGGPSPSTQYF.

As to this clone: A read error may account for a junction end that differs from germline. This chain joins TRBV7-6 and TRBJ2-1, with 9 positions matching TRBD2. Germline CDR1 reads SGHVS; CDR2 reads FNYEAQ. This CDR3 has 17 amino acids. The CDR3 spells CASGLIAGGDKNNEQFF. The DNA of the CDR3 is TGTGCCAGCGGCTTAATTGCGGGGGGGGACAAAAACAATGAGCAGTTCTTC.

Note on this clone: One end of the junction is discordant with germline, which a read error may explain. V gene TRBV7-7 combines with J gene TRBJ2-7, with 7 nucleotides matching TRBD1. The CDR3 consists of 19 residues. In germline, CDR1 is SSHAT, CDR2 FNYEAQ (reference sequence). Here the CDR3 reads CASSLRLTTRGQQPFEQYF. As DNA, the CDR3 is TGTGCTAGCAGCTTAAGATTAACGACCCGGGGACAGCAGCCTTTCGAGCAGTACTTC.

This sequence joins TRBV7-6 and TRBJ1-2; D remains unclear. Germline V lookup: CDR1 SGHVS, CDR2 FNYEAQ. V was cut by 0 bases and J by 8 bases, with 16 bases left in between. The CDR3 spans 15 residues. The CDR3: CASSLANSLLGGYTF. CDR3 nucleotides: TGTGCCAGCAGCTTAGCGAACAGCCTCCTTGGGGGCTACACCTTC.